What follows are 5 T cell receptor beta chains derived from one specimen sequenced in a study of OX40 agonist ivuxolimab in advanced cancers. Library preparation used the immunoSEQ multiplex PCR assay. Sourced from immuneACCESS, this table was stored by TCRdb with only in-frame sequences that have V and J called. A share of the clones is absent; for the studies checked, an unresolved V gene accounts for under half, and the remainder has no known explanation. Here the sample has tens of thousands of clones; approximately 95% occur a single time. The top ten clonotypes cover roughly 22% of the sample. Here the sequenced sample was CD4+ or CD8+ T cells sorted from blood, taken in a trial of the OX40 agonist ivuxolimab. These receptors all stem from an adult with an advanced solid tumor such as melanoma, head and neck, liver or kidney cancer.

This chain links TRBV4-3 with TRBJ1-4; the D gene is possibly TRBD1 (5 bases). The CDR3 contains 15 residues. V lost 0 bases to trimming and J lost 3 bases, with 8 bases between them. CDR1 and CDR2 (germline): LGHNA, YSLEER. CDR3 amino acids: CASSQDPGPNEKLFF. CDR3 DNA: TGCGCCAGCAGCCAAGATCCGGGGCCTAATGAAAAACTGTTTTTT.

This clone was recorded once. The rearrangement uses TRBV27 and TRBJ2-6; 11 bases match TRBD1. The V gene end was trimmed by 0 bases and the J gene end by 4 bases; junction bases not matched to a gene: 5. The germline gives CDR1 MNHEY, CDR2 SMNVEV (reference sequence). This CDR3 is 18 amino acids long. CDR3 residues: CASSLSRTGGPGANVLTF. CDR3 nucleotide sequence: TGTGCCAGCAGTTTATCGAGGACAGGGGGCCCGGGGGCCAACGTCCTGACTTTC.

The chain recombines TRBV7-2 with TRBJ1-6; TRBD1 is a possible D gene (6 bases). This CDR3 has 17 amino acids. Trimming took 1 base from V and 3 from J, leaving 13 bases between them. Germline values: CDR1 SGHTA, CDR2 FQGNSA. The CDR3 is CASSLDPPGVYNSPLHF. DNA for the CDR3: TGTGCCAGCAGCTTAGACCCCCCAGGGGTCTATAATTCACCCCTCCACTTT.

The chain is built from TRBV9 and TRBJ2-7; possible D gene TRBD1, 7 bases. Between the trimmed V and J ends, which lost 3 bases and 9 bases, there was a span of 16 bases. The CDR3 runs to 13 residues. Germline CDR1 SGDLS, CDR2 YYNGEE. DNA for the CDR3: TGTGCCAGCAGCGACGGAGGGGGCGTAGGGCAGTACTTC. Protein: CASSDGGGVGQYF.

J is TRBJ2-3 and V is TRBV5-5; 11 bases are a match to TRBD2. Germline V CDR1 and CDR2: SGHKS, YYEKEE (reference sequence). The CDR3 contains 18 residues. V dropped 3 bases and J dropped 2; count of bases not matched to a gene: 11. CDR3 bases: TGTGCCAGCAGCTCCCAGGGGGCTAGCGGGGGGCTCACAGATACGCAGTATTTT. Its protein product is CASSSQGASGGLTDTQYF.